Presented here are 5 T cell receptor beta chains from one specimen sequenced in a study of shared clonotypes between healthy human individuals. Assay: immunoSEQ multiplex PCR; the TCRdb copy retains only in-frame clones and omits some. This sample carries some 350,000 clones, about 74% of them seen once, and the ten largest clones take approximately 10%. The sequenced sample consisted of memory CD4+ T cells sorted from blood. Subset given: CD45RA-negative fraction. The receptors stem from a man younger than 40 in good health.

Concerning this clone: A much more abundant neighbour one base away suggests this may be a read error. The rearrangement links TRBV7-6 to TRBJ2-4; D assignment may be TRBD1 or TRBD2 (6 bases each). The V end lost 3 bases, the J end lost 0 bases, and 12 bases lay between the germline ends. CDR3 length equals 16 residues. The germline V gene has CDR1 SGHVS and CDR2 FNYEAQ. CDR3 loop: CASSLGAGLAKNIQYF. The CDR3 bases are TGTGCCAGCAGCTTGGGGGCGGGGCTAGCCAAAAACATTCAGTACTTC.

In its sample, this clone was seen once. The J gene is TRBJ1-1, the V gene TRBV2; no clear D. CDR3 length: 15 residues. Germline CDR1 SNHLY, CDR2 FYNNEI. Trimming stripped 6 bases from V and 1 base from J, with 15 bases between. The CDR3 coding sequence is TGTGCCAGCAGACCCTCGCGGAGCCCGAACACTGAAGCTTTCTTT. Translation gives CASRPSRSPNTEAFF. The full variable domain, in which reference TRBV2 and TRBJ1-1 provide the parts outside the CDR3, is EPEVTQTPSHQVTQMGQEVILRCVPISNHLYFYWYRQILGQKVEFLVSFYNNEISEKSEIFDDQFSVERPDGSNFTLKIRSTKLEDSAMYFCASRPSRSPNTEAFFGQGTRLTVV.

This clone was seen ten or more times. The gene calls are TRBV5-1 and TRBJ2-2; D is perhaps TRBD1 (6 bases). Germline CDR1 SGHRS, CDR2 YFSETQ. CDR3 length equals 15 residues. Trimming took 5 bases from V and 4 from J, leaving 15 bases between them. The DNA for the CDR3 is TGCGCCAGCAGAGAGGACAGAAAGACCACCGGGGAGCTGTTTTTT. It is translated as CASREDRKTTGELFF.

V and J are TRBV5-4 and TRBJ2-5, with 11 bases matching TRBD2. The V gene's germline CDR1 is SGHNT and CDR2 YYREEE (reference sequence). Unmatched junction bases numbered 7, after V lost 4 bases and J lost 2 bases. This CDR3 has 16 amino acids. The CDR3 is CASSRGTSGEQETQYF. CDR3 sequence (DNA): TGTGCCAGCAGCAGAGGGACTAGCGGAGAACAAGAGACCCAGTACTTC.

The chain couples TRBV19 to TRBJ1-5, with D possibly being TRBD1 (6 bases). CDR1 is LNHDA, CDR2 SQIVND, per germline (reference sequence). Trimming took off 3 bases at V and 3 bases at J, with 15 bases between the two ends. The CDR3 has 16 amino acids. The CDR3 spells CASSISGAGNNQPQHF. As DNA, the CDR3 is TGTGCCAGTAGTATTTCAGGGGCAGGGAACAATCAGCCCCAGCATTTT.